This T cell receptor beta chain was sequenced in a study of CD8 T cells in ankylosing spondylitis. The study, taken as a whole, reports: Reactive arthritis synovial fluid and blood previously showed some of these motif variants. Researchers reportedly found disease-linked clones significantly enriched in matched ankylosing spondylitis synovial fluid. Ankylosing spondylitis blood appeared to be characterized by a TCR beta motif of several highly homologous variants.

Construction of TCR beta libraries was performed using quantitative 5'-RACE with molecular barcodes. Each CDR3 protein gets one entry after TCRdb re-called the 5' RACE reads with MiXCR. The table lists roughly 700,000 distinct CDR3 sequences, roughly 20% of them singletons. About this clonotype itself: Its specificity is not known.

V was pared by 1 base and J by 1 base, with 12 bases of the junction left unmatched. The CDR3 length is 19 residues. The specimen sequenced was blood, either unsorted or a sorted T cell fraction (not recorded which). This clonotype originated in a male donor with ankylosing spondylitis. The chain employs TRBV12-3 or TRBV12-4 and TRBJ2-3; 9 bases match TRBD2. This CDR3 is CASSLGAALSGRGTDTQYF. For the CDR3, the DNA is TGTGCCAGCAGTTTAGGAGCCGCTCTTAGCGGGAGAGGCACAGATACGCAGTATTTT.